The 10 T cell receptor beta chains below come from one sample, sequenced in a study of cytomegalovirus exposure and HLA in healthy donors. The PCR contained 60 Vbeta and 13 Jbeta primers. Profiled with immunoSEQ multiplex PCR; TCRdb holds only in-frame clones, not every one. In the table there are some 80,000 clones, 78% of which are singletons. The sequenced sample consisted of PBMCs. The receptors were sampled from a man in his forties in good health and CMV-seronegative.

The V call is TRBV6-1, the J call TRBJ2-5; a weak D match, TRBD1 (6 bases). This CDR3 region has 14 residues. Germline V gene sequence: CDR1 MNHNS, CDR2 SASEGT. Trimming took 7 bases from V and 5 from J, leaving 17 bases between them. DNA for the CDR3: TGTGCCAGCAACAACGTAGGGGGAGCGGAGACCCAGTACTTC. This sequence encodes CASNNVGGAETQYF.

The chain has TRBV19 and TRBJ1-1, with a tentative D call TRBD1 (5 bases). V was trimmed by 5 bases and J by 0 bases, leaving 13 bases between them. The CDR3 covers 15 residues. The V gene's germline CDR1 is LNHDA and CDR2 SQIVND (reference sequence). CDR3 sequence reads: CASSQGGTLNTEAFF. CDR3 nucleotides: TGTGCCAGTAGTCAGGGCGGAACTTTGAACACTGAAGCTTTCTTT.

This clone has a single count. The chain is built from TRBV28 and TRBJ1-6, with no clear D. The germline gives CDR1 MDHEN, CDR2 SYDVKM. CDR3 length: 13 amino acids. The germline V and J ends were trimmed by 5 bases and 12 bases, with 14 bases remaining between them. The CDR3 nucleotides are TGTGCCAGCAGTGCCCCAAATCGGTTACCCCTCCACTTT. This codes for CASSAPNRLPLHF.

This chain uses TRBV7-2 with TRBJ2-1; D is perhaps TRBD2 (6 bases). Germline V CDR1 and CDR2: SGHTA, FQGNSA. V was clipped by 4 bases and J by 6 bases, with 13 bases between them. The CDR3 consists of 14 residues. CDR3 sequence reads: CASSSRLGPNEQFF. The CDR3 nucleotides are TGTGCCAGCAGCTCCCGACTAGGACCCAATGAGCAGTTCTTC.

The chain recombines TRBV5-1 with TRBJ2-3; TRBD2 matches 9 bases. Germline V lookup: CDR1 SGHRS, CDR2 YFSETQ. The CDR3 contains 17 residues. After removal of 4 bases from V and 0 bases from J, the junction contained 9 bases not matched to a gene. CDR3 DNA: TGCGCCAGCAGCCGCCGACTAGCGGAGCCTAGCACAGATACGCAGTATTTT. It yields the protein CASSRRLAEPSTDTQYF.

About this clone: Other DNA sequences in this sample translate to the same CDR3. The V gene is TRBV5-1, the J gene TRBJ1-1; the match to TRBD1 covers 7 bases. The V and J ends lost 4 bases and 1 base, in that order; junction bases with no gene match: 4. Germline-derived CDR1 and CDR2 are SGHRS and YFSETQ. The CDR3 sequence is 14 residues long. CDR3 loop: CASSLRQGNTEAFF. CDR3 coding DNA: TGCGCCAGCAGCCTCCGACAGGGGAACACTGAAGCTTTCTTT.

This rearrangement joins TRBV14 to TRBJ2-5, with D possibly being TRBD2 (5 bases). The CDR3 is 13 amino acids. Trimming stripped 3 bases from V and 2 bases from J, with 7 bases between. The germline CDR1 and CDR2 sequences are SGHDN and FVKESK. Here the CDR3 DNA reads TGTGCCAGCAGCCAGCAGCGGCAAGAGACCCAGTACTTC. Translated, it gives CASSQQRQETQYF.

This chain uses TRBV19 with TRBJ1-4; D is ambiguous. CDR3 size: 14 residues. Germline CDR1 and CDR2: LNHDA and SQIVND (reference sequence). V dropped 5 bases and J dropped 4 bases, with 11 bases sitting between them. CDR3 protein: CASSPRGLNEKLFF. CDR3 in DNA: TGTGCCAGTAGTCCCCGCGGCCTTAATGAAAAACTGTTTTTT.

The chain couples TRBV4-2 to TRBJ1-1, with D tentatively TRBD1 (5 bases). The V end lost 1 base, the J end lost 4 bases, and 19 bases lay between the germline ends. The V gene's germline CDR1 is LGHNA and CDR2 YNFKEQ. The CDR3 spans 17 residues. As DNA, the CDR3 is TGTGCCAGCAGCCAAGGGGCCGGACCTTTGGGGGGCACTGAAGCTTTCTTT. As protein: CASSQGAGPLGGTEAFF.

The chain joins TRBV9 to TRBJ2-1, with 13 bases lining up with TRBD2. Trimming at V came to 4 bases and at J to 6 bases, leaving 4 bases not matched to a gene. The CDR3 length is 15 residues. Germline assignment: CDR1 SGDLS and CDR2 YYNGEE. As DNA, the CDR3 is TGTGCCAGCAGCCTCCGACTAGCGGGGGGCAATGAGCAGTTCTTC. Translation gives CASSLRLAGGNEQFF.